A selection of T cell receptor beta chains follows, all from one sample in a study of cytomegalovirus exposure and HLA in healthy donors. The repertoire was sequenced with immunoSEQ multiplex PCR; TCRdb's copy has only in-frame clones and lacks some. The sample includes approximately 150,000 clones, about three quarters of them seen just once. The specimen was PBMCs. Receptors originate from a young man in good health and CMV-seropositive. The CDR3 runs from the conserved cysteine through the conserved F or W. The D gene is left open where the match is weak. Size tells how often a clone was seen (once, few, many) or the class of an expanded clone, and some rows leave it out.

>TRBJ2-7|.|.|12|TRBV9
CASSVDQDEQYF
TGTGCCAGCAGCGTAGATCAGGACGAGCAGTACTTC
>TRBJ1-4|.|.|15|TRBV11-2
CASSLALAGNEKLFF
TGTGCCAGCAGCCTCGCTCTGGCGGGGAATGAAAAACTGTTTTTT
>TRBJ2-1|TRBD2|.|16|TRBV4-1
CASSQLRETYENEQFF
TGCGCCAGCAGCCAACTGCGGGAGACGTATGAGAATGAGCAGTTCTTC
>TRBJ2-2|.|.|13|TRBV6-5
CASSYRDTGELFF
TGTGCCAGCAGTTATAGAGACACCGGGGAGCTGTTTTTT
>TRBJ1-1|.|few|15|TRBV4-1
CASSQDGVGNTEAFF
TGCGCCAGCAGCCAAGACGGGGTCGGGAACACTGAAGCTTTCTTT
>TRBJ2-7|.|.|14|TRBV19
CASSSWARQDEQYF
TGTGCCAGTAGTTCCTGGGCCCGCCAGGACGAGCAGTACTTC
>TRBJ1-2|.|few|14|TRBV28
CASSLFGFNYGYTF
TGTGCCAGCAGTTTATTCGGTTTTAACTATGGCTACACCTTC
>TRBJ1-2|TRBD1|.|18|TRBV5-1
CASSLNLAGGAFDYGYTF
TGCGCCAGCAGCTTGAATTTGGCAGGGGGCGCTTTTGACTATGGCTACACCTTC
>TRBJ2-7|.|.|15|TRBV5-1
CASSPRGQASYEQYF
TGCGCCAGCAGCCCAAGAGGGCAGGCCAGTTACGAGCAGTACTTC
>TRBJ2-7|.|.|13|TRBV5-1
CASSLQGRYEQYF
TGCGCCAGCAGCTTGCAGGGCCGCTACGAGCAGTACTTC
>TRBJ2-2|TRBD1|.|18|TRBV9
CASSVGIGTGASTGELFF
TGTGCCAGCAGCGTAGGCATCGGGACAGGGGCCAGCACCGGGGAGCTGTTTTTT
>TRBJ2-5|TRBD2|.|17|TRBV7-8
CASSGKTTSGRGETQYF
TGTGCCAGCAGCGGAAAAACGACTAGCGGGAGGGGGGAGACCCAGTACTTC
>TRBJ2-7|.|.|13|TRBV7-2
CASSLAGAYEQYF
TGTGCCAGCAGCTTAGCGGGGGCATACGAGCAGTACTTC
>TRBJ2-7|.|once|13|TRBV6-1
CASSEGATYEQYF
TGTGCCAGCAGTGAAGGAGCAACCTACGAGCAGTACTTC
>TRBJ2-7|TRBD1|.|13|TRBV7-2
CASRYTGAYEQYF
TGTGCCAGCAGATATACAGGGGCCTACGAGCAGTACTTC
>TRBJ2-7|TRBD1|.|16|TRBV28
CASRTPGTGDTYEQYF
TGTGCCAGCAGAACCCCCGGGACAGGGGATACCTACGAGCAGTACTTC
>TRBJ1-1|.|few|12|TRBV7-9
CATDGGSTEAFF
TGTGCCACCGATGGGGGGAGCACTGAAGCTTTCTTT
>TRBJ2-7|TRBD1|.|13|TRBV27
CASSYGQDYEQYF
TGTGCCAGCAGTTATGGACAGGACTACGAGCAGTACTTC
>TRBJ1-5|TRBD1|.|17|TRBV7-2
CASSLARLRGQNQPQHF
TGTGCCAGCAGCTTAGCGAGGCTCAGGGGGCAGAATCAGCCCCAGCATTTT
>TRBJ2-7|.|.|15|TRBV2
CASSDSRGSIYEQYF
TGTGCCAGCAGTGACTCGAGGGGGAGTATTTACGAGCAGTACTTC
>TRBJ2-7|.|.|14|TRBV6-5
CASSFDRNAYEQYF
TGTGCCAGCAGCTTCGACAGGAATGCCTACGAGCAGTACTTC